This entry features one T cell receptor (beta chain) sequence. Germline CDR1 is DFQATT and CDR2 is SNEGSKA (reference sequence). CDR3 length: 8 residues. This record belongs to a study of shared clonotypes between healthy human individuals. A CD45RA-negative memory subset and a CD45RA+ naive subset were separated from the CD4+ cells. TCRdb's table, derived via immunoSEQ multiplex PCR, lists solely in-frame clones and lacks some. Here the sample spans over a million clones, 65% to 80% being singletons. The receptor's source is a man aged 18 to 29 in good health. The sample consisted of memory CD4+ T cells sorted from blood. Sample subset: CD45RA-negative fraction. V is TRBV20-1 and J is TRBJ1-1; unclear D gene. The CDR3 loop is CTGTEAFF. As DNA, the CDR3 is TGCACGGGCACTGAAGCTTTCTTT.